This passage covers 16 T cell receptor beta chains from one sample sequenced in a study of blood T cell repertoires in COVID-19. Clones were sequenced by immunoSEQ multiplex PCR, and TCRdb holds only the in-frame ones, with some missing. This sample has approximately 66,000 clones, with less than 75% found just once. The sample consisted of peripheral blood. These receptors were taken from a man in his 60s with acute or convalescent COVID-19.

This rearrangement joins TRBV19 to TRBJ2-7, with D perhaps TRBD2 (6 bases). Germline lookup yields CDR1 LNHDA and CDR2 SQIVND (reference sequence). The CDR3 spans 16 residues. Trimming pared 3 bases from V and 2 bases from J, leaving 17 bases between. CDR3 sequence (DNA): TGTGCCAGTAGTATGGGGTCCGGGGACTTTACCTACGAGCAGTACGTC. This translates into CASSMGSGDFTYEQYV.

V gene TRBV11-2 combines with J gene TRBJ1-2, with 9 bases aligning to TRBD1. V gave up 5 bases and J gave up 1 base; unmatched junction bases: 5. Germline CDR1 SGHAT, CDR2 FQNNGV. This CDR3 region has 15 residues. CDR3 residues: CASSPGQGFNYGYTF. CDR3 nucleotide sequence: TGTGCCAGCAGCCCCGGACAGGGGTTTAACTATGGCTACACCTTC.

The rearrangement uses TRBV24-1 and TRBJ1-4; no clear D. V was shortened by 4 bases and J by 4 bases, with 6 bases between the two germline ends. CDR3 length: 13 amino acids. The germline V gene has CDR1 KGHDR and CDR2 SFDVKD. The CDR3 reads CATSDEHNEKLFF. The CDR3 coding sequence is TGTGCCACCAGTGACGAACATAATGAAAAACTGTTTTTT.

This clone was seen repeatedly, ten times or more. The rearrangement uses TRBV6-5 and TRBJ2-1; 7 positions match TRBD2. This CDR3 is 14 amino acids long. The junction had 12 bases not matched to a gene; V was cut back by 7 bases and J by 9 bases. Germline lookup yields CDR1 MNHEY and CDR2 SVGAGI. CDR3 sequence (DNA): TGTGCCAGCACCAGACTAGCCCGCCCCATTGAGCAGTTCTTC. Protein: CASTRLARPIEQFF.

This clone was seen more than once but under ten times. This rearrangement joins TRBV7-2 to TRBJ2-3; 10 positions match TRBD2. Trimming took 2 bases from V and 5 from J; bases not matched to a gene: 4. The germline CDR1 and CDR2 sequences are SGHTA and FQGNSA. This CDR3 spans 15 amino acids. CDR3 loop: CASSLLAGARDTQYF. CDR3 DNA sequence: TGTGCCAGCAGCTTACTAGCGGGGGCCCGAGATACGCAGTATTTT.

Only one count was recorded for this clone. The chain couples TRBV30 to TRBJ1-2, with 7 bases lining up with TRBD1. Germline V gene data show CDR1 as GTSNPN and CDR2 as SVGIG (reference sequence). The CDR3 has 12 amino acids. V shed 4 bases and J 4 bases; nucleotides not matched to a gene: 3. As DNA, the CDR3 is TGTGCCTGGAAGAAGGGGGCCTATGGCTACACCTTC. The encoded protein is CAWKKGAYGYTF.

The chain employs TRBV2 and TRBJ1-3; 7 bases align to TRBD1. Germline CDR1 and CDR2: SNHLY and FYNNEI. The junction had 7 bases not matched to a gene; V was cut back by 5 bases and J by 0 bases. The CDR3 spans 16 residues. CDR3 amino acids: CASSTQGQSSGNTIYF. CDR3 sequence (DNA): TGTGCCAGCAGTACCCAGGGACAGTCCTCTGGAAACACCATATATTTT. Variable domain in full (rest from reference TRBV2 and TRBJ1-3): EPEVTQTPSHQVTQMGQEVILRCVPISNHLYFYWYRQILGQKVEFLVSFYNNEISEKSEIFDDQFSVERPDGSNFTLKIRSTKLEDSAMYFCASSTQGQSSGNTIYFGEGSWLTVV.

This chain links TRBV5-1 with TRBJ1-1; a possible D gene is TRBD1 (5 bases). Looked up from germline, CDR1 is SGHRS and CDR2 is YFSETQ. CDR3 length: 15 amino acids. With 4 bases removed from V and 1 base from J, the gap between germline ends came to 14 bases. CDR3 sequence: CASSPLGQGNTEAFF. CDR3 DNA: TGCGCCAGCAGCCCCCTGGGTCAGGGGAACACTGAAGCTTTCTTT.

This sequence joins TRBV7-6 and TRBJ2-1; the match to TRBD1 covers 10 bases. The CDR3 totals 14 residues. The germline gives CDR1 SGHVS, CDR2 FNYEAQ. With 8 bases clipped from V and 8 bases from J, the junction kept 9 bases outside the gene matches. The CDR3 is CASCPGQGSDEQFF. DNA for the CDR3: TGTGCCAGCTGCCCGGGACAGGGGTCCGATGAGCAGTTCTTC.

The rearrangement uses TRBV6-1 and TRBJ2-3; 9 bases agree with TRBD2. The CDR3 contains 19 residues. Trimming removed 3 bases from V and 4 bases from J; junction bases left unmatched: 17. The germline V gene encodes CDR1 MNHNS and CDR2 SASEGT. CDR3 DNA sequence: TGTGCCAGCAGTGACCGGGTGGAGTTCCTGGAGCGGGAGGCAGATACGCAGTATTTT. The encoded protein is CASSDRVEFLEREADTQYF.

The gene calls are TRBV19 and TRBJ2-7, with D maybe TRBD1 (5 bases). Germline V gives CDR1 LNHDA, CDR2 SQIVND (reference sequence). The CDR3 has 14 amino acids. Trimming removed 3 bases at V and 3 bases at J, with 12 bases between. This CDR3 is CASSIRVGVYEQYF. CDR3 in DNA: TGTGCCAGTAGTATTCGGGTAGGGGTCTACGAGCAGTACTTC.

The CDR3 reads CASSLTGLGGQPQHF. CDR3 DNA sequence: TGTGCCAGCAGTCTAACAGGGTTGGGTGGTCAGCCCCAGCATTTT. The V call is TRBV27, the J call TRBJ1-5; TRBD1 is a possible D gene (6 bases). Germline CDR1 is MNHEY and CDR2 is SMNVEV (reference sequence). The CDR3 extends over 15 amino acids. The ends were cut back, 5 bases at V and 6 bases at J, with 17 bases in the middle.

This clone has a single count. The V gene is TRBV19, the J gene TRBJ2-5; weak D call: TRBD1 (6 bases). The germline gives CDR1 LNHDA, CDR2 SQIVND (reference sequence). The CDR3 loop spans 14 amino acids. The ends were cut back, 4 bases at V and 5 bases at J, with 14 bases in the middle. The DNA of the CDR3 is TGTGCCAGTAGTAGTTTCGGGCAGGGGGAGACCCAGTACTTC. Translated: CASSSFGQGETQYF. The variable domain in full, with the rest retrieved from reference TRBV19 and TRBJ2-5, is DGGITQSPKYLFRKEGQNVTLSCEQNLNHDAMYWYRQDPGQGLRLIYYSQIVNDFQKGDIAEGYSVSREKKESFPLTVTSAQKNPTAFYLCASSSFGQGETQYFGPGTRLLVL.

In its sample, this clone was seen once. The CDR3 DNA sequence: TGTGCCAGCAGCCAAGGTCGGGGTCATGAGACCCAGTACTTC. Its translation is CASSQGRGHETQYF. This sequence joins TRBV3-1 (or the pseudogene TRBV3-2) and TRBJ2-5, with a tentative D call TRBD2 (5 bases). Trimming cost V 1 base and J 5 bases, with 11 bases left between them. The CDR3 has 14 residues. Germline values: CDR1 LGHDT, CDR2 YNNKEL (reference sequence).

The J gene is TRBJ2-3, the V gene TRBV2, with 13 positions matching TRBD2. Germline loops: CDR1 SNHLY, CDR2 FYNNEI. The ends lost 6 bases at V and 6 bases at J; junction bases unmatched: 6. The CDR3 runs to 15 residues. The CDR3 DNA follows: TGTGCCAGCAGAATAACTAGCGGGGGGGCGGATACGCAGTATTTT. Protein product: CASRITSGGADTQYF.

This chain links TRBV4-1 with TRBJ2-5; the D gene is possibly TRBD2 (7 bases). CDR1 and CDR2 (germline): MGHRA, YSYEKL. This CDR3 contains 17 residues. V was shortened by 4 bases and J by 2 bases, with 20 bases between the two germline ends. The CDR3: CASSRTRAGGTQETQYF. The CDR3 DNA reads as TGCGCCAGCAGCCGTACACGGGCCGGGGGGACACAAGAGACCCAGTACTTC.